The subject of this entry is one T cell receptor (beta chain). The sample is drawn from a study of T cell responses to AZD1222 COVID-19 vaccine. Profiled with immunoSEQ multiplex PCR; TCRdb holds only in-frame clones, not every one. Here the sample spans roughly 120,000 clones, approximately 93% being singletons. The CDR3 runs 14 residues. Germline V gene data show CDR1 as MDHEN and CDR2 as SYDVKM. Trimming shortened V by 5 bases and J by 0 bases, and 10 bases separated the two germline ends. Sequenced material: peripheral blood, taken on day 0 of AZD1222 vaccination. V usage is TRBV28 and J usage is TRBJ1-1, with D possibly TRBD1 on 5 matching bases. The sequence derives from an adult in good health. CDR3 sequence (DNA): TGTGCCAGCAGTCCTGACAGACTGAACACTGAAGCTTTCTTT. Translating it yields CASSPDRLNTEAFF.